These T cell receptor beta chains were read from a single sample in a study of blood T cell repertoires in COVID-19. Using immunoSEQ multiplex PCR, the repertoire was profiled, and TCRdb retains in-frame clones only, with some absent. The table lists some 74,000 clones, over 65% of them singletons, with roughly 18% in the top ten. Specimen: peripheral blood. These receptors were collected from a woman at least 80 years old with acute or convalescent COVID-19. Each CDR3 is given with its conserved first and last residue. D genes are given only for firm matches. Not every row has a clone size; where given, it reads once, few, many or a size class.

V: TRBV2
D: TRBD1
J: TRBJ1-2
size: .
DNA: TGTGCCAGCAACCGAGGGACAGACGATTTTTCTAACTATGGCTACACCTTC
CDR3: CASNRGTDDFSNYGYTF

V: TRBV7-3
D: .
J: TRBJ1-1
size: .
DNA: TGTGCCAGCAGCTTGACAGCGATCGGGCAAGGTGAAGCTTTCTTT
CDR3: CASSLTAIGQGEAFF

V: TRBV24-1
D: .
J: TRBJ2-4
size: .
DNA: TGTGCCACCAGTGGAAATAATGCGAAAAACATTCAGTACTTC
CDR3: CATSGNNAKNIQYF

V: TRBV19
D: .
J: TRBJ1-1
size: .
DNA: TGTGCCAGTACGGGAAGGGTTTCGAACACTGAAGCTTTCTTT
CDR3: CASTGRVSNTEAFF

V: TRBV9
D: .
J: TRBJ1-5
size: .
DNA: TGTGCCAGCAGCCCGAGCGTCAATCAGCCCCAGCATTTT
CDR3: CASSPSVNQPQHF

V: TRBV13
D: TRBD2
J: TRBJ2-3
size: .
DNA: TGTGCCAGCAGCCGTCCGGGACTAGCGGGGGGAAGCACAGATACGCAGTATTTT
CDR3: CASSRPGLAGGSTDTQYF

V: TRBV6-6
D: TRBD1
J: TRBJ1-2
size: .
DNA: TGTGCCAGCAGTTATCGGGGACAGGGAGGGGACTATGGCTACACCTTC
CDR3: CASSYRGQGGDYGYTF

V: TRBV27
D: TRBD2
J: TRBJ2-5
size: few
DNA: TGTGCCAGCAGTTTAGCGGGAGCGTTAGAGACCCAGTACTTC
CDR3: CASSLAGALETQYF

V: TRBV24-1
D: TRBD1
J: TRBJ1-4
size: once
DNA: TGTGCCACCAGTTCGTCGGGACAGGGGATAGAAAAACTGTTTTTT
CDR3: CATSSSGQGIEKLFF

V: TRBV3-1/TRBV3-2
D: TRBD1
J: TRBJ1-4
size: .
DNA: TGTGCCAGCAGCCCATCGGACAGGGCCGAGAATAATGAAAAACTGTTTTTT
CDR3: CASSPSDRAENNEKLFF

V: TRBV7-7
D: TRBD1
J: TRBJ2-5
size: few
DNA: TGTGCTAGCAGTCGACAGGGGGCTGGAGAGACCCAGTACTTC
CDR3: CASSRQGAGETQYF

V: TRBV4-1
D: .
J: TRBJ1-1
size: few
DNA: TGCGCCAGCAGCCAAGTTTCGGCGGGGCTGAACACTGAAGCTTTCTTT
CDR3: CASSQVSAGLNTEAFF

V: TRBV27
D: TRBD1
J: TRBJ1-1
size: once
DNA: TGTGCCAGCAGAAAGGGACAGGGGTTATTGAACACTGAAGCTTTCTTT
CDR3: CASRKGQGLLNTEAFF

V: TRBV19
D: TRBD1
J: TRBJ1-5
size: .
DNA: TGTGCCAGTAGTATCCGGATACAGGGGACGGGGGGGTATAGCAATCAGCCCCAGCATTTT
CDR3: CASSIRIQGTGGYSNQPQHF

V: TRBV21-1
D: .
J: TRBJ2-5
size: once
DNA: TGTGCCGGAGAGCGGGTTAAAGAGACCCAGTACTTC
CDR3: CAGERVKETQYF

V: TRBV9
D: .
J: TRBJ2-2
size: .
DNA: TGTGCCAGCAGACCTGAGCCGGGACTCCCTTACACCGGGGAGCTGTTTTTT
CDR3: CASRPEPGLPYTGELFF